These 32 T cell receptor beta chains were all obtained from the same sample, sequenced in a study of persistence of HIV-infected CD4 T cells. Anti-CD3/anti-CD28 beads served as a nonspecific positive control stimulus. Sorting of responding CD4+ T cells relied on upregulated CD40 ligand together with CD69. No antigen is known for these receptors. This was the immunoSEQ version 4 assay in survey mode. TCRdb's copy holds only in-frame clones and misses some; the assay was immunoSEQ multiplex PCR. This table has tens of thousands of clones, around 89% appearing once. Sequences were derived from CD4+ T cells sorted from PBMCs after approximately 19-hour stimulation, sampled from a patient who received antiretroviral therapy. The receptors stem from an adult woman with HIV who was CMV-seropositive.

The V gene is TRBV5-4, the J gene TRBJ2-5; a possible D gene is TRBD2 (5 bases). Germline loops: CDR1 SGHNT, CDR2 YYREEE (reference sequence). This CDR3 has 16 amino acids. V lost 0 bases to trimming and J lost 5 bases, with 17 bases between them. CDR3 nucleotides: TGTGCCAGCAGCTTGGGGCTGGACTTTGGGCTGGAGACCCAGTACTTC. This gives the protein CASSLGLDFGLETQYF.

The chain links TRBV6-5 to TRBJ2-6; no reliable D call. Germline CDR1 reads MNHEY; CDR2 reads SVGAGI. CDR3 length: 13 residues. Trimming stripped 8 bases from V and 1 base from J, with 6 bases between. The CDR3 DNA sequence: TGTGCCAGCGAACCTTCTGGGGCCAACGTCCTGACTTTC. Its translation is CASEPSGANVLTF.

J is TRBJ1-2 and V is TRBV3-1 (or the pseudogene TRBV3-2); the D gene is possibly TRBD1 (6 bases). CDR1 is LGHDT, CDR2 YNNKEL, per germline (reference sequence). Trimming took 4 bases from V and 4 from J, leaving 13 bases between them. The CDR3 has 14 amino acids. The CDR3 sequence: CASSPQGIPYGYTF. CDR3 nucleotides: TGTGCCAGCAGCCCCCAGGGGATCCCCTATGGCTACACCTTC.

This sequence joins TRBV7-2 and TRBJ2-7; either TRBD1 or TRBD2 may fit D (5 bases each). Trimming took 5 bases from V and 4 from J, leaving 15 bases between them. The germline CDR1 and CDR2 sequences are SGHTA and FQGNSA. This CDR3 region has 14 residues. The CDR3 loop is CASSTRDPRYEQYF. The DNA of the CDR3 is TGTGCCAGCAGCACCCGGGACCCCCGGTACGAGCAGTACTTC.

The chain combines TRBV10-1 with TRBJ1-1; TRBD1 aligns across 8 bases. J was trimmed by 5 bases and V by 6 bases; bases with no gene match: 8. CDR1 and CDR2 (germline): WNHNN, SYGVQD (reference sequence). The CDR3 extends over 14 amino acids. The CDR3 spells CASSRTGLSTEAFF. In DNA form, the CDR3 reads TGCGCCAGCAGCCGGACAGGGCTGAGTACTGAAGCTTTCTTT.

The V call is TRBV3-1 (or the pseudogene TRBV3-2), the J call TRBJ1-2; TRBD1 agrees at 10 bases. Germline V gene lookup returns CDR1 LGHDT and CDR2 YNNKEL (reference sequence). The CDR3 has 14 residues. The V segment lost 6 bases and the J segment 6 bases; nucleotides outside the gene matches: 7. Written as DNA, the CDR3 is TGTGCCAGCAGTCATTGGGACAGGGGTAATGGCTACACCTTC. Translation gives CASSHWDRGNGYTF.

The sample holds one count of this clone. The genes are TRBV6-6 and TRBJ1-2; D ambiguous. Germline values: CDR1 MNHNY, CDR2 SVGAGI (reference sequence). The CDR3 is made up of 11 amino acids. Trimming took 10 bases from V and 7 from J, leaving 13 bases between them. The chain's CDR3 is CATSEVGGYTF. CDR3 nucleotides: TGTGCCACCTCTGAAGTTGGTGGCTACACCTTC.

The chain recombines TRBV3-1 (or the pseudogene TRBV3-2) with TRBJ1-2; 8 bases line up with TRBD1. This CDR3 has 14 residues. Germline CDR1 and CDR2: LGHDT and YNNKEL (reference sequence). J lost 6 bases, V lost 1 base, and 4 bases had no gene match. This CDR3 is CASSQGRQGHGYTF. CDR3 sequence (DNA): TGTGCCAGCAGCCAAGGGCGACAGGGGCATGGCTACACCTTC.

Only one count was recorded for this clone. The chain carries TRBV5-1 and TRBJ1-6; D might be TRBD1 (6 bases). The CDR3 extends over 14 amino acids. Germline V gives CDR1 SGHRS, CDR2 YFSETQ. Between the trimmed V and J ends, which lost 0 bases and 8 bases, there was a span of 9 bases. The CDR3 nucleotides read TGCGCCAGCAGCTTGGTTGGGGGCGATTCACCCCTCCACTTT. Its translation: CASSLVGGDSPLHF.

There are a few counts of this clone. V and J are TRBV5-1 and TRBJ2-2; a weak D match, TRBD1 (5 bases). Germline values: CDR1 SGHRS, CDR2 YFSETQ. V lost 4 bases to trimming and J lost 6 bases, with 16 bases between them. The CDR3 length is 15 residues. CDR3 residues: CASSVAPAGSGELFF. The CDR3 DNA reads TGCGCCAGCAGCGTGGCCCCCGCAGGGTCCGGGGAGCTGTTTTTT.

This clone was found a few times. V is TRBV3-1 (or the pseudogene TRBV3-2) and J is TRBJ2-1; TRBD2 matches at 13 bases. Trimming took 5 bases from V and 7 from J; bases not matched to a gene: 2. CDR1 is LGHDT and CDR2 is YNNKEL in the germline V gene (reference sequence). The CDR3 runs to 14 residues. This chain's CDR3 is CASSEGLAGNEQFF. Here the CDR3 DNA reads TGTGCCAGCAGCGAGGGACTAGCGGGGAATGAGCAGTTCTTC.

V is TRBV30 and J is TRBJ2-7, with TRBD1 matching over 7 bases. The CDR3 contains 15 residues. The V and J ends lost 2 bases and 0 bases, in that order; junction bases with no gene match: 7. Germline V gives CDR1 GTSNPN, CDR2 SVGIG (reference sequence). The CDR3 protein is CAWSTGQPSSYEQYF. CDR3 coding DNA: TGTGCCTGGAGTACGGGACAGCCTAGCTCCTACGAGCAGTACTTC.

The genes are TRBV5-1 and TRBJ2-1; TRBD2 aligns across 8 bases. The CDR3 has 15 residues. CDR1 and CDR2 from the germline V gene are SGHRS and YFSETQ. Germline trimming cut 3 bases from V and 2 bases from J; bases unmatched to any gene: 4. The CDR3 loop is CASSSGTSTYNEQFF. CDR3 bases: TGCGCCAGCAGCTCCGGGACTAGTACCTACAATGAGCAGTTCTTC.

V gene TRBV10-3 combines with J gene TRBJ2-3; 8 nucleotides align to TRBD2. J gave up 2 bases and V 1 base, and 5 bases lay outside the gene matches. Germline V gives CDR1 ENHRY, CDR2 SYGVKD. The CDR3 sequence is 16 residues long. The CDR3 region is CAISEFSGTYTDTQYF. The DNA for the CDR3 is TGTGCCATCAGTGAGTTTAGCGGGACCTACACAGATACGCAGTATTTT.

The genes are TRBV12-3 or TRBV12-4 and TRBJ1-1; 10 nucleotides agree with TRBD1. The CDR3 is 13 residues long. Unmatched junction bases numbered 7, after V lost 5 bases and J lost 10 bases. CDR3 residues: CASSQTGGSRAFF. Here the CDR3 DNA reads TGTGCCAGCAGTCAGACAGGGGGCTCTAGAGCTTTCTTT.

CDR3 DNA: TGTGCCACCAGCAGAGGGTTCCCGGGACAGAGAGAGACCCAGTACTTC. The encoded protein is CATSRGFPGQRETQYF. The chain joins TRBV15 to TRBJ2-5; 7 bases map to TRBD1. The germline CDR1 and CDR2 sequences are LNHNV and YYDKDF (reference sequence). Losses at the gene ends were 1 base for V and 4 bases for J; bases not matched to a gene: 9. The CDR3 covers 16 residues.

This CDR3 is CASSYSRNYGYTF. The CDR3 nucleotides read TGTGCCAGCAGTTACTCCAGGAACTATGGCTACACCTTC. The rearrangement uses TRBV6-5 and TRBJ1-2; D is unclear. The germline CDR1 and CDR2 sequences are MNHEY and SVGAGI. This CDR3 is 13 amino acids long. V lost 0 bases to trimming and J lost 2 bases, with 4 bases between them.

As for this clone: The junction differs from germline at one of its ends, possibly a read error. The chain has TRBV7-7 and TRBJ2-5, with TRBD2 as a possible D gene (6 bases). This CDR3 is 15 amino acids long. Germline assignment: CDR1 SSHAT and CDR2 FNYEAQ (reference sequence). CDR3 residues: CASSFSRGVQETQYF. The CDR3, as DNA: TGTGCTAGCAGCTTCTCTCGCGGGGTACAAGAGACCCAGTACTTC.

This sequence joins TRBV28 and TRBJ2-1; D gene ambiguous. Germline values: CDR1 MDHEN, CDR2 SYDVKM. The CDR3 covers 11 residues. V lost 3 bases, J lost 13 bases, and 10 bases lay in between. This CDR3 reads CASSFPEKQFF. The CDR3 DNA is TGTGCCAGCAGTTTCCCAGAGAAACAGTTCTTC.

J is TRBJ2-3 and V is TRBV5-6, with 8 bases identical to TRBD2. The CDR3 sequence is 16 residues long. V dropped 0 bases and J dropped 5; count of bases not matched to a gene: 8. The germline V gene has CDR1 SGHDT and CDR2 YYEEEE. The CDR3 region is CASSLVFGGVEDTQYF. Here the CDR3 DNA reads TGTGCCAGCAGCTTGGTCTTCGGGGGGGTGGAAGATACGCAGTATTTT.

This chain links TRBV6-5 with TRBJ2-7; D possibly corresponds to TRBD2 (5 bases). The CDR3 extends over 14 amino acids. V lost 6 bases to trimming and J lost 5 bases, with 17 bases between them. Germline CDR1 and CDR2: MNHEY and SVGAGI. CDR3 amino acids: CASRTSRGSDEQYF. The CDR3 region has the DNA TGTGCCAGCAGGACGTCTCGGGGTAGCGACGAGCAGTACTTC.

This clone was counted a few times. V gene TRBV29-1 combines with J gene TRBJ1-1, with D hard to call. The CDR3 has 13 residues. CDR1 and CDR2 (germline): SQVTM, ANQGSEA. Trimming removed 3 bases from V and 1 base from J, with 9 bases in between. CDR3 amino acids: CSVDVTTNTEAFF. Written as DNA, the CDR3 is TGCAGCGTTGATGTGACAACGAACACTGAAGCTTTCTTT.

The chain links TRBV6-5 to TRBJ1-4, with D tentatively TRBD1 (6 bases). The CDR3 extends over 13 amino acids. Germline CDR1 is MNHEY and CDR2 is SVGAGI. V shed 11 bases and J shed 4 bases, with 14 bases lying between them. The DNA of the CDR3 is TGTGCCGCGGGGGCAGGGTTTAATGAAAAACTGTTTTTT. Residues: CAAGAGFNEKLFF.

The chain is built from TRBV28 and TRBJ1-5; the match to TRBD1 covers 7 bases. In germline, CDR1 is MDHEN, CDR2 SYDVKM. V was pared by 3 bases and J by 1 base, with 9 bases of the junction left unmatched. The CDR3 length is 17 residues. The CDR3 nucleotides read TGTGCCAGCAGTTTCTACCGTGGACAGGCAAGCAATCAGCCCCAGCATTTT. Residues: CASSFYRGQASNQPQHF.

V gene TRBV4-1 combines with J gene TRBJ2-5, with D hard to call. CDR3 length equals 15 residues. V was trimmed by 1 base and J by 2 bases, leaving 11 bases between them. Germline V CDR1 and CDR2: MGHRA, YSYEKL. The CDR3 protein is CASSQVLLLQETQYF. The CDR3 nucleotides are TGCGCCAGCAGCCAAGTTCTCCTTCTTCAAGAGACCCAGTACTTC.

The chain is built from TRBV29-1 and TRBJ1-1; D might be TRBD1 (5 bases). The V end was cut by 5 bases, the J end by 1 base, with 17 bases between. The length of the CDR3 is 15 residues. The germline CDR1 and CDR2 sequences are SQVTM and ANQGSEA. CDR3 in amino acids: CSVWGTQGQNTEAFF. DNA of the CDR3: TGCAGCGTTTGGGGGACTCAAGGTCAGAACACTGAAGCTTTCTTT.

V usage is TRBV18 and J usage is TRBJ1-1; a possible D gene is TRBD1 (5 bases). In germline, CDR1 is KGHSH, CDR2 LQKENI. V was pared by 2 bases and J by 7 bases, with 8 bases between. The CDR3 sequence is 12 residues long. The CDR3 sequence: CASSPVGGEAFF. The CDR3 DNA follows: TGTGCCAGCTCACCAGTCGGGGGTGAAGCTTTCTTT. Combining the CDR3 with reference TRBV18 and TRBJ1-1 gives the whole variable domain NAGVMQNPRHLVRRRGQEARLRCSPMKGHSHVYWYRQLPEEGLKFMVYLQKENIIDESGMPKERFSAEFPKEGPSILRIQQVVRGDSAAYFCASSPVGGEAFFGQGTRLTVV.

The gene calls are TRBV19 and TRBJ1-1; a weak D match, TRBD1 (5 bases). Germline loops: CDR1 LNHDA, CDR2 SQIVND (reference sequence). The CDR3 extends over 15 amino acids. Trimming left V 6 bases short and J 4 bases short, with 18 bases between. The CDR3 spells CASRNGWGVSTEAFF. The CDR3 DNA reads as TGTGCCAGTAGGAATGGATGGGGGGTGAGCACTGAAGCTTTCTTT.

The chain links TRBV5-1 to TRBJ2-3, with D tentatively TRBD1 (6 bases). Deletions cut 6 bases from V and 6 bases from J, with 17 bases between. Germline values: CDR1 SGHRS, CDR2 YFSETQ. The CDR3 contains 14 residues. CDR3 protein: CASIKVGQGDTQYF. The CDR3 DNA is TGCGCCAGCATAAAGGTGGGGCAGGGGGATACGCAGTATTTT.

CDR3 sequence (DNA): TGTGCCAGCAGCTTAGGACAACTCAGAGGGGGGGCTGGGAATGAGCAGTTCTTC. It yields the protein CASSLGQLRGGAGNEQFF. The chain couples TRBV11-3 to TRBJ2-1; tentatively, D is TRBD2 (7 bases). The CDR3 is made up of 18 amino acids. Germline lookup yields CDR1 SGHNT and CDR2 YENEEA. V was pared by 1 base and J by 7 bases, with 23 bases between.

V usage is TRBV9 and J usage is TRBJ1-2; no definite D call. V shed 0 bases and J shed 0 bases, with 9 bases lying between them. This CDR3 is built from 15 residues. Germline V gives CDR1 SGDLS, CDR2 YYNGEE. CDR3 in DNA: TGTGCCAGCAGCGTAGTAGGCAGAGCTAACTATGGCTACACCTTC. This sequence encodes CASSVVGRANYGYTF.

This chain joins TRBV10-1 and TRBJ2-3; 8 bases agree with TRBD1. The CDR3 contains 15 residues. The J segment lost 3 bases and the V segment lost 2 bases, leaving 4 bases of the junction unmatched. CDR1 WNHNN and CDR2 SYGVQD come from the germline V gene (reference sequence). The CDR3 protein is CASSETGGGTDTQYF. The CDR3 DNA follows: TGCGCCAGCAGTGAGACAGGGGGAGGAACAGATACGCAGTATTTT.